The 30 T cell receptor beta chains listed next were all sequenced from one sample in a study of CD8+ T cells in alopecia areata. Following RNA extraction, reverse transcription yielded cDNA that acted as the sequencing template. Produced via immunoSEQ multiplex PCR; TCRdb's table is partial and in-frame only. The sample holds around 120,000 clones, approximately 38% seen once. Sequenced material: CD4+ T cells sorted from blood. Every receptor here comes from a human donor with alopecia areata.

The chain employs TRBV18 and TRBJ1-1; possibly TRBD1 for D (5 bases). Trimming took 3 bases from V and 3 from J, leaving 11 bases between them. Germline V gene lookup returns CDR1 KGHSH and CDR2 LQKENI. The CDR3 has 14 amino acids. The CDR3 loop is CASSPTGLDTEAFF. CDR3 sequence (DNA): TGTGCCAGCTCACCCACAGGTCTCGACACTGAAGCTTTCTTT.

This chain joins TRBV18 and TRBJ1-1; D is possibly TRBD1 (5 bases). Germline CDR1 reads KGHSH; CDR2 reads LQKENI. CDR3 length equals 15 residues. The V gene lost 3 bases and the J gene lost 0 bases, with 11 bases spanning the gap. CDR3 sequence reads: CASSPPQGVNTEAFF. The CDR3, as DNA: TGTGCCAGCTCACCCCCGCAGGGAGTGAACACTGAAGCTTTCTTT.

V is TRBV5-1 and J is TRBJ2-5, with 7 bases that match TRBD1. The trim removed 3 bases at V and 5 bases at J, leaving 7 bases unmatched. Germline V gene lookup returns CDR1 SGHRS and CDR2 YFSETQ. The CDR3 length is 14 residues. The CDR3 DNA reads as TGCGCCAGCAGCTCTATTCCGGGACAGGAGACCCAGTACTTC. Its protein product is CASSSIPGQETQYF.

In its sample, this clone was seen a few times. The chain combines TRBV5-1 with TRBJ2-5; 7 bases map to TRBD1. The CDR3 loop spans 14 amino acids. Germline values: CDR1 SGHRS, CDR2 YFSETQ. The J segment lost 5 bases and the V segment lost 0 bases, leaving 4 bases of the junction unmatched. In DNA, the CDR3 is TGCGCCAGCAGCTTGGGACAGGGAAGCGAGACCCAGTACTTC. It encodes CASSLGQGSETQYF.

This clone was seen more than once but under ten times. The chain combines TRBV10-3 with TRBJ1-2; tentative D call: TRBD1 (5 bases). Germline V gene data show CDR1 as ENHRY and CDR2 as SYGVKD. V lost 7 bases and J 6 bases, leaving 6 bases between the germline ends. This CDR3 is 10 amino acids long. The chain's CDR3 is CAIKGNGYTF. Here the CDR3 DNA reads TGTGCCATCAAGGGGAATGGCTACACCTTC.

This clone was detected only once. The chain has TRBV6-5 and TRBJ2-1, with a tentative D call TRBD2 (7 bases). Looked up from germline, CDR1 is MNHEY and CDR2 is SVGAGI. This CDR3 region has 13 residues. V was pared by 8 bases and J by 6 bases, with 14 bases between. CDR3 loop: CASSWEGGNEQFF. CDR3 bases: TGTGCCAGCTCCTGGGAGGGGGGCAATGAGCAGTTCTTC.

The chain carries TRBV29-1 and TRBJ1-4; tentatively, D is TRBD1 (6 bases). This CDR3 comprises 13 residues. Germline V lookup: CDR1 SQVTM, CDR2 ANQGSEA. V lost 1 base, J lost 8 bases, and 11 bases lay in between. The DNA for the CDR3 is TGCAGCGTTGAAGTGGGGGCTCGGGAAAAACTGTTTTTT. Its translation: CSVEVGAREKLFF.

This chain uses TRBV29-1 with TRBJ2-1, with D tentatively TRBD1 or TRBD2 (5 bases each). V gave up 6 bases and J gave up 6 bases, with 6 bases separating them. Germline-derived CDR1 and CDR2 are SQVTM and ANQGSEA. The CDR3 has 10 residues. CDR3 sequence reads: CSVGANEQFF. DNA of the CDR3: TGCAGCGTCGGGGCCAATGAGCAGTTCTTC.

In its sample, this clone was seen a few times. The chain employs TRBV28 and TRBJ1-1; 7 bases match TRBD1. Trimming removed 8 bases from V and 3 bases from J; junction bases left unmatched: 6. Germline CDR1 reads MDHEN; CDR2 reads SYDVKM. The CDR3 runs 13 residues. CDR3 sequence: CASHLTGYTEAFF. DNA of the CDR3: TGTGCCAGCCACTTGACAGGGTACACTGAAGCTTTCTTT.

In its sample, this clone was seen a few times. V and J are TRBV7-9 and TRBJ2-5; D ambiguous. This CDR3 region has 13 residues. V lost 0 bases, J lost 5 bases, and 7 bases lay in between. Germline V gene data show CDR1 as SEHNR and CDR2 as FQNEAQ (reference sequence). For the CDR3, the DNA is TGTGCCAGCAGCTTAGCGCCGGAGGAGACCCAGTACTTC. It codes for CASSLAPEETQYF.

This clone has more than one count but fewer than ten. The rearrangement uses TRBV28 and TRBJ2-1; 9 bases are a match to TRBD2. There are 16 residues in the CDR3. Germline V gene data show CDR1 as MDHEN and CDR2 as SYDVKM. J lost 6 bases, V lost 5 bases, and 11 bases had no gene match. The DNA for the CDR3 is TGTGCCAGCAGTCCCGCGGGCGCGGGAGGGGTCAATGAGCAGTTCTTC. Its protein is CASSPAGAGGVNEQFF.

This clone showed up just a few times. This chain uses TRBV7-2 with TRBJ2-5; D uncertain. The CDR3 runs 13 residues. V lost 1 base to trimming and J lost 3 bases, with 6 bases between them. Looked up from germline, CDR1 is SGHTA and CDR2 is FQGNSA. CDR3 sequence: CASSLDRKETQYF. The CDR3 DNA sequence: TGTGCCAGCAGCTTAGACAGAAAAGAGACCCAGTACTTC.

The J gene is TRBJ2-1, the V gene TRBV7-9, with D hard to call. The CDR3 runs to 13 residues. The germline V gene has CDR1 SEHNR and CDR2 FQNEAQ (reference sequence). V was shortened by 3 bases and J by 3 bases, with 6 bases between the two germline ends. CDR3 sequence: CASSLNSYNEQFF. The DNA of the CDR3 is TGTGCCAGCAGCTTGAATAGCTACAATGAGCAGTTCTTC.

In its sample, this clone was seen a few times. The chain employs TRBV12-5 and TRBJ2-5; D not resolved. Trimming shortened V by 5 bases and J by 2 bases, and 12 bases separated the two germline ends. The length of the CDR3 is 14 residues. Per germline, CDR1 LGHNT and CDR2 FRNRAP. The CDR3 nucleotides are TGTGCTAGTGGTCCGCCCTCGCCTCAAGAGACCCAGTACTTC. This sequence encodes CASGPPSPQETQYF. Together with reference TRBV12-5 and TRBJ2-5, the CDR3 gives the full variable domain: DARVTQTPRHKVTEMGQEVTMRCQPILGHNTVFWYRQTMMQGLELLAYFRNRAPLDDSGMPKDRFSAEMPDATLATLKIQPSEPRDSAVYFCASGPPSPQETQYFGPGTRLLVL.

This rearrangement joins TRBV7-9 to TRBJ1-2; unclear D gene. Germline-derived CDR1 and CDR2 are SEHNR and FQNEAQ (reference sequence). This CDR3 is built from 14 residues. Trimming took 1 base from V and 0 from J, leaving 6 bases between them. CDR3 bases: TGTGCCAGCAGCTTAGAATTGCCTAACTATGGCTACACCTTC. This translates into CASSLELPNYGYTF.

A few counts support this clone. V and J are TRBV28 and TRBJ2-7, with D uncertain. The CDR3 loop spans 16 amino acids. Trimming stripped 3 bases from V and 3 bases from J, with 18 bases between. Germline-derived CDR1 and CDR2 are MDHEN and SYDVKM. CDR3 region: CASSLTPPKGGYEQYF. The CDR3, as DNA: TGTGCCAGCAGTTTGACCCCCCCCAAGGGTGGCTACGAGCAGTACTTC. Together with reference TRBV28 and TRBJ2-7, the CDR3 gives the full variable domain: DVKVTQSSRYLVKRTGEKVFLECVQDMDHENMFWYRQDPGLGLRLIYFSYDVKMKEKGDIPEGYSVSREKKERFSLILESASTNQTSMYLCASSLTPPKGGYEQYFGPGTRLTVT.

The chain uses TRBV30 and TRBJ2-7, with D tentatively TRBD1 or TRBD2 (5 bases each). The CDR3 contains 13 residues. The germline CDR1 and CDR2 sequences are GTSNPN and SVGIG (reference sequence). V lost 2 bases and J lost 2, with 10 bases in between. CDR3 nucleotides: TGTGCCTGGAGTCCGGGACCACCCTACGAGCAGTACTTC. Protein sequence: CAWSPGPPYEQYF.

V usage is TRBV29-1 and J usage is TRBJ1-1; D ambiguous. The CDR3 length is 10 residues. CDR1 and CDR2 (germline): SQVTM, ANQGSEA. V shed 7 bases and J shed 1 base, with 4 bases lying between them. The CDR3 sequence is CSGQNTEAFF. CDR3 nucleotide sequence: TGCAGCGGACAGAACACTGAAGCTTTCTTT.

The rearrangement uses TRBV7-2 and TRBJ2-6; D is undetermined. The germline V gene has CDR1 SGHTA and CDR2 FQGNSA. V was trimmed by 1 base and J by 0 bases, leaving 7 bases between them. The CDR3 contains 16 residues. The CDR3 coding sequence is TGTGCCAGCAGCTTAGTTGTGCTCTCTGGGGCCAACGTCCTGACTTTC. The encoded protein is CASSLVVLSGANVLTF.

The chain employs TRBV7-9 and TRBJ2-2; D is ambiguous. This CDR3 comprises 14 residues. CDR1 and CDR2 from the germline V gene are SEHNR and FQNEAQ (reference sequence). The V end lost 2 bases, the J end lost 4 bases, and 8 bases lay between the germline ends. In DNA, the CDR3 is TGTGCCAGCAGCTTACTGGGTAGCACCGGGGAGCTGTTTTTT. It specifies CASSLLGSTGELFF.

The V and J genes are TRBV4-2 and TRBJ2-7, with TRBD1 matching over 7 bases. There are 17 residues in the CDR3. V lost 4 bases, J lost 0 bases, and 12 bases stayed unmatched. Germline loops: CDR1 LGHNA, CDR2 YNFKEQ. The CDR3 is CASSREGTVTTSYEQYF. In DNA form, the CDR3 reads TGTGCCAGCAGCCGAGAGGGGACAGTTACAACCTCCTACGAGCAGTACTTC.

The table lists this clone with a few counts. The rearrangement uses TRBV28 and TRBJ2-2; perhaps TRBD1 as D (5 bases). V was pared by 2 bases and J by 4 bases, with 14 bases between. This CDR3 comprises 16 residues. The germline CDR1 and CDR2 sequences are MDHEN and SYDVKM. CDR3 amino acids: CASSLIGVIGTGELFF. The CDR3 nucleotides are TGTGCCAGCAGTTTAATAGGGGTAATCGGCACCGGGGAGCTGTTTTTT. Supplemented by reference TRBV28 and TRBJ2-2, the full variable domain reads DVKVTQSSRYLVKRTGEKVFLECVQDMDHENMFWYRQDPGLGLRLIYFSYDVKMKEKGDIPEGYSVSREKKERFSLILESASTNQTSMYLCASSLIGVIGTGELFFGEGSRLTVL.

The V and J genes are TRBV28 and TRBJ2-5, with 8 bases fitting TRBD2. Trimming cost V 7 bases and J 1 base; bases outside gene matches: 5. The CDR3 is made up of 14 amino acids. Germline values: CDR1 MDHEN, CDR2 SYDVKM. CDR3 residues: CASKGLVAQETQYF. DNA for the CDR3: TGTGCCAGCAAGGGACTAGTGGCCCAAGAGACCCAGTACTTC.

This sequence joins TRBV5-6 and TRBJ2-1; TRBD1 might be the D (5 bases). The CDR3 spans 16 residues. CDR1 and CDR2 (germline): SGHDT, YYEEEE. The germline V and J ends were trimmed by 3 bases and 4 bases, with 17 bases remaining between them. CDR3: CASSSLGHPSYNEQFF. The DNA for the CDR3 is TGTGCCAGCAGCTCGCTCGGACATCCATCTTACAATGAGCAGTTCTTC.

This sequence joins TRBV7-2 and TRBJ2-7; 7 positions agree with TRBD1. This CDR3 comprises 14 residues. Looked up from germline, CDR1 is SGHTA and CDR2 is FQGNSA. With 5 bases clipped from V and 0 bases from J, the junction kept 4 bases outside the gene matches. CDR3 loop: CASSTDRSSYEQYF. Here the CDR3 DNA reads TGTGCCAGCAGCACGGACAGGAGCTCCTACGAGCAGTACTTC.

This clone appeared a few times. The genes are TRBV23-1 and TRBJ2-7; 7 bases line up with TRBD1. TRBV23-1 carries the ORF label, with uncertain function. This CDR3 has 12 residues. V trimming: 4 bases; J trimming: 7 bases; junction bases outside the gene matches: 4. This chain's CDR3 is CASSRGGREQYF. The CDR3 DNA reads TGCGCCAGCAGTCGAGGGGGCCGGGAGCAGTACTTC.

This clone was seen once. V gene TRBV30 combines with J gene TRBJ2-3; 7 bases agree with TRBD2. The germline V gene encodes CDR1 GTSNPN and CDR2 SVGIG (reference sequence). The V and J ends lost 2 bases and 5 bases, in that order; junction bases with no gene match: 28. The CDR3 has 21 amino acids. The CDR3 DNA reads TGTGCCTGGAGTAACGGCGGGACTACCCGAGTAAGGGGTAGTTATATAGATACGCAGTATTTT. This codes for CAWSNGGTTRVRGSYIDTQYF. The variable domain in full, with the rest retrieved from reference TRBV30 and TRBJ2-3, is SQTIHQWPATLVQPVGSPLSLECTVEGTSNPNLYWYRQAAGRGLQLLFYSVGIGQISSEVPQNLSASRPQDRQFILSSKKLLLSDSGFYLCAWSNGGTTRVRGSYIDTQYFGPGTRLTVL.

A few counts support this clone. This chain connects TRBV7-8 to TRBJ2-7; D is undetermined. V lost 3 bases and J 7 bases, leaving 10 bases between the germline ends. The CDR3 runs 12 residues. In germline, CDR1 is SGHVS, CDR2 FQNEAQ. In nucleotides, the CDR3 is TGTGCCAGCAGCTTGGCGGTGGGAGAGCAGTACTTC. It encodes CASSLAVGEQYF.

The rearrangement links TRBV23-1 to TRBJ2-5; 7 positions agree with TRBD1. TRBV23-1 is classed as an ORF, of uncertain function. V lost 6 bases and J lost 3; bases outside the gene matches: 7. The CDR3 is made up of 14 amino acids. CDR3 in amino acids: CASSHRQGKETQYF. The CDR3 nucleotides are TGCGCCAGCAGCCACCGACAGGGAAAAGAGACCCAGTACTTC.

The chain couples TRBV29-1 to TRBJ2-4, with 7 bases aligning to TRBD2. The CDR3 has 14 amino acids. The V and J ends lost 7 bases and 2 bases, in that order; junction bases with no gene match: 8. Looked up from germline, CDR1 is SQVTM and CDR2 is ANQGSEA. DNA of the CDR3: TGCAGCGGAACTAGCGCAGGGACCAAAAACATTCAGTACTTC. Translating it yields CSGTSAGTKNIQYF.